Presented here are 25 T cell receptor beta chains from one specimen sequenced in a study of blood T cell repertoires in COVID-19. Profiled with immunoSEQ multiplex PCR; TCRdb holds only in-frame clones, not every one. Of some 370,000 clones in the sample, 70% to 90% were seen once. Sequencing used peripheral blood. The receptors here all came from a man in his forties with acute or convalescent COVID-19.

The J gene is TRBJ1-4, the V gene TRBV5-6; 7 nucleotides agree with TRBD1. Germline lookup yields CDR1 SGHDT and CDR2 YYEEEE. The CDR3 is made up of 16 amino acids. The V segment lost 3 bases and the J segment 0 bases; nucleotides outside the gene matches: 5. Here the CDR3 reads CASSSRTGATNEKLFF. Written as DNA, the CDR3 is TGTGCCAGCAGCTCAAGAACAGGGGCAACTAATGAAAAACTGTTTTTT.

The chain combines TRBV2 with TRBJ2-5; 11 nucleotides line up with TRBD2. Germline-derived CDR1 and CDR2 are SNHLY and FYNNEI. The CDR3 spans 17 residues. The V segment lost 5 bases and the J segment 5 bases; nucleotides outside the gene matches: 13. The CDR3 protein is CASSKGELAGGRETQYF. DNA of the CDR3: TGTGCCAGCAGTAAAGGGGAGCTAGCGGGGGGCCGGGAGACCCAGTACTTC.

The J gene is TRBJ2-2, the V gene TRBV3-1 (or the pseudogene TRBV3-2); D unclear. The CDR3 is 14 amino acids. Germline V gene data show CDR1 as LGHDT and CDR2 as YNNKEL (reference sequence). Trimming shortened V by 2 bases and J by 1 base, and 5 bases separated the two germline ends. CDR3 nucleotide sequence: TGTGCCAGCAGCCAACAGATGAACACCGGGGAGCTGTTTTTT. This translates into CASSQQMNTGELFF.

J is TRBJ1-1 and V is TRBV6-4; D not resolved. CDR1 is MRHNA, CDR2 SNTAGT, per germline. There are 13 residues in the CDR3. V gave up 7 bases and J gave up 9 bases, with 18 bases separating them. CDR3 sequence (DNA): TGTGCCAGCAATTTGGGGAGACGATACAAAGCTTTCTTT. Protein: CASNLGRRYKAFF.

This clone showed up just once. This chain joins TRBV2 and TRBJ1-2; D is unresolved. The CDR3 has 13 amino acids. Germline V gene data show CDR1 as SNHLY and CDR2 as FYNNEI. Trimming stripped 2 bases from V and 4 bases from J, with 8 bases between. CDR3 sequence (DNA): TGTGCCAGCAGTGAATTGCAGGTCTATGGCTACACCTTC. It yields the protein CASSELQVYGYTF.

This clone was recorded only once. V is TRBV24-1 and J is TRBJ2-3, with 13 bases matching TRBD2. The germline V gene encodes CDR1 KGHDR and CDR2 SFDVKD. The J segment lost 0 bases and the V segment lost 4 bases, leaving 9 bases of the junction unmatched. The CDR3 consists of 19 residues. CDR3 protein: CATSDPGLAGAPSTDTQYF. For the CDR3, the DNA is TGTGCCACCAGTGACCCCGGACTAGCGGGGGCCCCAAGCACAGATACGCAGTATTTT.

The rearrangement links TRBV21-1 to TRBJ2-7; the D call TRBD2 from the table was never checked on the DNA. TRBV21-1 is a documented pseudogene. The CDR3 spans 18 residues. The CDR3 coding sequence is TGTGCCAGCAGCAAAAGAACGGGACTAGCGGGGAAGGGGTACGAGCAGTACTTC. Translated, it gives CASSKRTGLAGKGYEQYF.

The chain combines TRBV9 with TRBJ1-6; 7 bases line up with TRBD1. V gave up 8 bases and J gave up 5 bases; unmatched junction bases: 7. The V gene's germline CDR1 is SGDLS and CDR2 YYNGEE. The CDR3 totals 14 residues. CDR3 nucleotides: TGTGCCAGGATCCCGGGACAGCATAATTCACCCCTCCACTTT. Residues: CARIPGQHNSPLHF. The variable domain in full, completed from reference TRBV9 and TRBJ1-6, reads DSGVTQTPKHLITATGQRVTLRCSPRSGDLSVYWYQQSLDQGLQFLIQYYNGEERAKGNILERFSAQQFPDLHSELNLSSLELGDSALYFCARIPGQHNSPLHFGNGTRLTVT.

The V and J genes are TRBV9 and TRBJ2-5; TRBD1 is a possible D gene (5 bases). Germline V lookup: CDR1 SGDLS, CDR2 YYNGEE. Trimming removed 0 bases at V and 3 bases at J, with 15 bases between. The CDR3 consists of 16 residues. CDR3 sequence reads: CASSVVSGQGKETQYF. CDR3 sequence (DNA): TGTGCCAGCAGCGTAGTCTCTGGTCAGGGAAAAGAGACCCAGTACTTC.

J is TRBJ2-6 and V is TRBV3-1 (or the pseudogene TRBV3-2); TRBD1 might be the D (6 bases). The ends were cut back, 4 bases at V and 9 bases at J, with 22 bases in the middle. Germline CDR1 LGHDT, CDR2 YNNKEL (reference sequence). The CDR3 runs to 17 residues. The CDR3 sequence is CASSRDPFRDILNVLTF. CDR3 in DNA: TGTGCCAGCAGCCGCGACCCATTTCGGGACATCCTCAACGTCCTGACTTTC.

The gene calls are TRBV7-2 and TRBJ1-3; the D is unclear. The CDR3 is 12 amino acids. Germline CDR1 SGHTA, CDR2 FQGNSA. V lost 5 bases, J lost 1 base, and 3 bases lay in between. This CDR3 is CASSLSGNTIYF. Written as DNA, the CDR3 is TGTGCCAGCAGCCTTTCTGGAAACACCATATATTTT.

J is TRBJ2-5 and V is TRBV11-2; 7 bases agree with TRBD1. V dropped 5 bases and J dropped 7; count of bases not matched to a gene: 7. The CDR3 spans 13 residues. The germline gives CDR1 SGHAT, CDR2 FQNNGV. The DNA of the CDR3 is TGTGCCAGCAGCCGACAGGGTGGTGTGACCCAGTACTTC. It specifies CASSRQGGVTQYF.

This clone was seen a single time. This rearrangement joins TRBV11-2 to TRBJ1-1; no definite D call. This CDR3 comprises 14 residues. The V end lost 1 base, the J end lost 5 bases, and 11 bases lay between the germline ends. Germline CDR1 reads SGHAT; CDR2 reads FQNNGV. Here the CDR3 DNA reads TGTGCCAGCAGCTTAGGAGGGCTGGGGACTGAAGCTTTCTTT. Its protein product is CASSLGGLGTEAFF.

The chain uses TRBV24-1 and TRBJ1-1; 8 nucleotides align to TRBD1. V dropped 8 bases and J dropped 3; count of bases not matched to a gene: 4. The V gene's germline CDR1 is KGHDR and CDR2 SFDVKD. CDR3 length: 13 amino acids. The CDR3 sequence: CATIGTGDTEAFF. CDR3 DNA sequence: TGTGCCACCATAGGGACAGGCGACACTGAAGCTTTCTTT.

The rearrangement uses TRBV15 and TRBJ2-3, with 11 bases identical to TRBD1. V lost 3 bases, J lost 0 bases, and 2 bases stayed unmatched. The CDR3 sequence is 16 residues long. The germline V gene encodes CDR1 LNHNV and CDR2 YYDKDF (reference sequence). CDR3: CATSRDRGHSTDTQYF. As DNA, the CDR3 is TGTGCCACCAGCAGGGACAGGGGGCATAGCACAGATACGCAGTATTTT.

The J gene is TRBJ1-1, the V gene TRBV19; D may be TRBD1 (5 bases). CDR1 is LNHDA and CDR2 is SQIVND in the germline V gene (reference sequence). Trimming cost V 5 bases and J 1 base, with 11 bases left between them. The CDR3 is 14 residues long. DNA of the CDR3: TGTGCCAGTAGTTACCGACAGCCGAACACTGAAGCTTTCTTT. Translating gives CASSYRQPNTEAFF. The full variable domain, rest sourced from reference TRBV19 and TRBJ1-1, is DGGITQSPKYLFRKEGQNVTLSCEQNLNHDAMYWYRQDPGQGLRLIYYSQIVNDFQKGDIAEGYSVSREKKESFPLTVTSAQKNPTAFYLCASSYRQPNTEAFFGQGTRLTVV.

The rearrangement uses TRBV6-2 or TRBV6-3 and TRBJ2-1, with a possible D match to TRBD2 (7 bases). Deletions cut 2 bases from V and 9 bases from J, with 14 bases between. This CDR3 is 14 amino acids long. Germline CDR1 is MNHEY and CDR2 is SVGEGT. The CDR3 nucleotides are TGTGCCAGCAGTTACGACGGTAGGGGGGGTGAGCAGTTCTTC. Protein: CASSYDGRGGEQFF.

DNA for the CDR3: TGCGCCAGCAGCCAAGATCGACAGCCCAAAAACATTCAGTACTTC. Protein sequence: CASSQDRQPKNIQYF. The chain carries TRBV4-3 and TRBJ2-4; TRBD1 is a possible D gene (5 bases). The CDR3 is 15 residues long. The V gene lost 0 bases and the J gene lost 2 bases, with 8 bases spanning the gap. The germline CDR1 and CDR2 sequences are LGHNA and YSLEER.

As DNA, the CDR3 is TGTGCCAGCAGCGTAGATAGGGGGCCTGCTGGCTACACCTTC. Translation gives CASSVDRGPAGYTF. This chain joins TRBV9 and TRBJ1-2; 7 nucleotides line up with TRBD1. Trimming took 0 bases from V and 7 from J; bases not matched to a gene: 6. Per the germline V gene, CDR1 is SGDLS and CDR2 is YYNGEE. The CDR3 consists of 14 residues.

This clone was seen a single time. The V gene is TRBV4-1, the J gene TRBJ1-5; D not resolved. V shed 2 bases and J shed 0 bases, with 14 bases lying between them. This CDR3 has 17 amino acids. CDR1 is MGHRA, CDR2 YSYEKL, per germline. The CDR3 loop reads CASSQHWAGISNQPQHF. CDR3 nucleotide sequence: TGCGCCAGCAGCCAACATTGGGCGGGCATTAGCAATCAGCCCCAGCATTTT.

The rearrangement links TRBV6-5 to TRBJ2-5; TRBD1 agrees at 11 bases. Germline V gene lookup returns CDR1 MNHEY and CDR2 SVGAGI. V lost 5 bases to trimming and J lost 4 bases; unmatched junction nucleotides: 6. The CDR3 is made up of 15 amino acids. The CDR3 is CASSTDRGLRETQYF. DNA of the CDR3: TGTGCCAGCAGTACGGACAGGGGGCTCAGAGAGACCCAGTACTTC.

The chain links TRBV25-1 to TRBJ1-4; D gene ambiguous. Germline loops: CDR1 MGHDK, CDR2 SYGVNS. The ends were cut back, 2 bases at V and 3 bases at J, with 10 bases in the middle. The CDR3 is 15 amino acids. The CDR3 DNA reads as TGTGCCAGCAGTGAACGCGGGAGGGCTAATGAAAAACTGTTTTTT. Encoded protein: CASSERGRANEKLFF.

The chain has TRBV3-1 (or the pseudogene TRBV3-2) and TRBJ1-1; D possibly corresponds to TRBD1 (5 bases). The CDR3 has 13 residues. CDR1 is LGHDT, CDR2 YNNKEL, per germline (reference sequence). The V gene lost 5 bases and the J gene lost 1 base, with 8 bases spanning the gap. CDR3 bases: TGTGCCAGCAGCTGGAGGGGGAACACTGAAGCTTTCTTT. Its protein is CASSWRGNTEAFF.

There are a few counts of this clone. The chain employs TRBV28 and TRBJ1-1, with a tentative D call TRBD1 (5 bases). Germline assignment: CDR1 MDHEN and CDR2 SYDVKM. Deletions cut 6 bases from V and 1 base from J, with 12 bases between. The CDR3 contains 14 residues. In DNA, the CDR3 is TGTGCCAGCAGGGCCAGTAGGGGGAACACTGAAGCTTTCTTT. It specifies CASRASRGNTEAFF.

This clone has a single count. The gene calls are TRBV2 and TRBJ2-1; D not resolved. Germline CDR1 reads SNHLY; CDR2 reads FYNNEI. The CDR3 spans 14 residues. V lost 5 bases and J lost 3, with 11 bases in between. CDR3 in DNA: TGTGCCAGCAGTCTGACTCAACACTACAATGAGCAGTTCTTC. Its protein product is CASSLTQHYNEQFF.